The 13 T cell receptor beta chains below were found in one sample sequenced in a study of shared clonotypes between healthy human individuals. Sequenced by immunoSEQ multiplex PCR; TCRdb stores in-frame clones only, minus some. The data show almost 750,000 clones, with 72% seen just once and under 2% held by the top ten. The material sequenced was memory CD4+ T cells sorted from blood. The subset: CD45RA-negative fraction. These receptor sequences come from a woman in her twenties or thirties in good health.

This clone occurred a few times. The chain employs TRBV7-6 and TRBJ2-7; 10 nucleotides line up with TRBD2. This CDR3 has 15 residues. V was clipped by 5 bases and J by 5 bases; unmatched bases: 9. Germline V gene data show CDR1 as SGHVS and CDR2 as FNYEAQ. CDR3 sequence: CASSLIAGGEHEQYF. The CDR3 bases are TGTGCCAGCAGCCTAATAGCGGGAGGAGAGCACGAGCAGTACTTC.

V usage is TRBV10-3 and J usage is TRBJ2-7, with D perhaps TRBD1 (6 bases). Germline V gives CDR1 ENHRY, CDR2 SYGVKD. Trimming pared 6 bases from V and 5 bases from J, leaving 20 bases between. The CDR3 totals 15 residues. DNA of the CDR3: TGTGCCATCAGGCCCAGGGGCTCCGAGGAGCACGAGCAGTACTTC. Translated: CAIRPRGSEEHEQYF.

The chain carries TRBV2 and TRBJ1-2; D uncertain. The V and J ends lost 2 bases and 8 bases respectively, with 9 bases between them. The CDR3 sequence is 12 residues long. CDR1 is SNHLY, CDR2 FYNNEI, per germline. CDR3 region: CASSEIGAGYTF. CDR3 nucleotide sequence: TGTGCCAGCAGTGAAATCGGTGCCGGCTACACCTTC.

The chain employs TRBV2 and TRBJ1-1; perhaps TRBD1 as D (5 bases). CDR1 and CDR2 (germline): SNHLY, FYNNEI. This CDR3 is built from 14 residues. V shed 4 bases and J shed 1 base, with 10 bases lying between them. The CDR3 DNA reads TGTGCCAGCAGTGCCCAGGGCCGGAACACTGAAGCTTTCTTT. This translates into CASSAQGRNTEAFF.

This sequence joins TRBV29-1 and TRBJ2-3; the match to TRBD2 covers 7 bases. Germline V gene lookup returns CDR1 SQVTM and CDR2 ANQGSEA. After removal of 4 bases from V and 10 bases from J, the junction contained 11 bases not matched to a gene. The CDR3 runs to 13 residues. In DNA form, the CDR3 reads TGCAGCGTTGGCAGCGGGACCATGGATCCGCAGTATTTT. Translating gives CSVGSGTMDPQYF.

The rearrangement joins TRBV6-6 to TRBJ2-7, with TRBD1 identical over 12 bases. The length of the CDR3 is 15 residues. V gave up 6 bases and J gave up 4 bases; unmatched junction bases: 7. Germline CDR1 reads MNHNY; CDR2 reads SVGAGI (reference sequence). For the CDR3, the DNA is TGTGCCAGCAGGGAATGGGACAGGGGGCGGTACGAGCAGTACTTC. Its protein product is CASREWDRGRYEQYF.

This chain uses TRBV7-8 with TRBJ2-3; 10 bases line up with TRBD2. V was clipped by 7 bases and J by 3 bases; unmatched bases: 13. Germline V CDR1 and CDR2: SGHVS, FQNEAQ. This CDR3 has 17 residues. CDR3 amino acids: CASNLAGVTVRTDTQYF. The DNA of the CDR3 is TGTGCCAGCAACCTAGCGGGAGTGACAGTTAGGACAGATACGCAGTATTTT.

The chain links TRBV6-6 to TRBJ1-5, with D uncertain. Germline CDR1 MNHNY, CDR2 SVGAGI (reference sequence). The CDR3 consists of 14 residues. Deletions cut 6 bases from V and 11 bases from J, with 20 bases between. The CDR3 sequence is CASSLTRTEGAQHF. Here the CDR3 DNA reads TGTGCCAGCAGCCTAACTCGGACGGAGGGAGCCCAGCATTTT.

In the case of this clone: Other DNA sequences of this sample code for an identical CDR3. The chain joins TRBV10-2 to TRBJ1-2; 8 positions match TRBD1. V lost 0 bases to trimming and J lost 8 bases; unmatched junction nucleotides: 5. The CDR3 extends over 14 amino acids. CDR1 WSHSY and CDR2 SAAADI come from the germline V gene. This CDR3 reads CASSESGRGLGYTF. The CDR3 DNA reads as TGCGCCAGCAGTGAGTCGGGCAGGGGGCTAGGCTACACCTTC.

The chain has TRBV6-6 and TRBJ2-2, with D maybe TRBD1 (5 bases). Germline V gene lookup returns CDR1 MNHNY and CDR2 SVGAGI (reference sequence). CDR3 size: 14 residues. Trimming cost V 3 bases and J 7 bases, with 12 bases left between them. The CDR3 DNA sequence: TGTGCCAGCAGTTATCAGGGTGTCCTCGGGGAGCTGTTTTTT. Its protein is CASSYQGVLGELFF.

This sequence joins TRBV10-3 and TRBJ1-2, with 7 positions matching TRBD1. CDR3 length equals 13 residues. Per germline, CDR1 ENHRY and CDR2 SYGVKD. V shed 10 bases and J 3 bases; nucleotides not matched to a gene: 8. As DNA, the CDR3 is TGTGCCAGTGGAGACAGGGAGGACTATGGCTACACCTTC. Translation: CASGDREDYGYTF.

This clone was picked up one time. The chain couples TRBV7-7 to TRBJ2-3; no reliable D call. V shed 5 bases and J shed 4 bases, with 13 bases lying between them. Germline-derived CDR1 and CDR2 are SSHAT and FNYEAQ (reference sequence). The CDR3 extends over 14 amino acids. The CDR3 region is CASSRGGDADTQYF. The CDR3, as DNA: TGTGCCAGCAGCCGTGGTGGTGATGCAGATACGCAGTATTTT.

The gene calls are TRBV19 and TRBJ2-5; D is perhaps TRBD1 (6 bases). Trimming took off 6 bases at V and 3 bases at J, with 11 bases between the two ends. The CDR3 totals 13 residues. The germline V gene encodes CDR1 LNHDA and CDR2 SQIVND (reference sequence). This CDR3 reads CASRDSPKETQYF. CDR3 bases: TGTGCCAGTAGGGACAGCCCAAAAGAGACCCAGTACTTC.